The sequence of this T cell receptor (beta chain) was determined in a study of T-cell reconstitution after alpha-beta-depleted transplantation in children. This clonotype was found a few times. For TCRbeta, the library was prepared with unique molecular identifiers. TCRdb re-derived calls from the PCR reads in MiXCR, one entry per CDR3 protein. This table holds 600,000 to 700,000 distinct CDR3 sequences, around a sixth found once. CDR1 is SQVTM, CDR2 ANQGSEA, per germline. CDR3 length: 18 amino acids. V was clipped by 4 bases and J by 5 bases, with 26 bases between them. Source: PBMCs from the stem cell graft donor, taken from the stem cell graft. The rearrangement links TRBV29-1 to TRBJ2-2; D is perhaps TRBD2 (7 bases). The TCR comes from a human donor who donated a stem cell graft to a child with acute myeloid leukemia. The CDR3 DNA is TGCAGCGTTGCCGCTCGGGGGGCCTGGGAAGGCGAGACCGGGGAGCTGTTTTTT. It codes for CSVAARGAWEGETGELFF.